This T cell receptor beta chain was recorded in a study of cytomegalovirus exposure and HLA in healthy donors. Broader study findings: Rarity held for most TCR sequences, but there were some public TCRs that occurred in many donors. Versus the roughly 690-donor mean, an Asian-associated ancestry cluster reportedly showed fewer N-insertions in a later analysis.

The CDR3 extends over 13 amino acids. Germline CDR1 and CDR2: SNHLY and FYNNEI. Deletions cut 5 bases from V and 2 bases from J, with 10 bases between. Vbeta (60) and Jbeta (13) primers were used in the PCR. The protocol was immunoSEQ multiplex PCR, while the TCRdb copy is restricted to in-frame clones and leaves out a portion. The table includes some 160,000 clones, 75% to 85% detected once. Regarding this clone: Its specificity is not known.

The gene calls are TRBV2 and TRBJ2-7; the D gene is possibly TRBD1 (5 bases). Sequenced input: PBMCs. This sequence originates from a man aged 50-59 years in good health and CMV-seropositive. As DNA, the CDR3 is TGTGCCAGCAGTCCCAGGGATACCTACGAGCAGTACTTC. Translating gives CASSPRDTYEQYF.